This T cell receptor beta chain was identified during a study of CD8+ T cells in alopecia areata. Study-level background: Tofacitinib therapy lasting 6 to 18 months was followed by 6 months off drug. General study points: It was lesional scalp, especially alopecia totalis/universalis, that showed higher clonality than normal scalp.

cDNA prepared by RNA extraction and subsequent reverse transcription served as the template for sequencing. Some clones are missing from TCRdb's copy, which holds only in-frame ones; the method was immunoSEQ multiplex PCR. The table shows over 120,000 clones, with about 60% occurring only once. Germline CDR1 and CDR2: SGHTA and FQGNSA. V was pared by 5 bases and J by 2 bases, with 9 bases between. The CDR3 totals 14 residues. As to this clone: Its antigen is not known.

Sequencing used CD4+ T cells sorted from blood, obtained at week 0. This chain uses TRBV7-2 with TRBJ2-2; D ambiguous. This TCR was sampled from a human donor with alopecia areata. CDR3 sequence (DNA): TGTGCCAGCAGCACTCAACAAAACACCGGGGAGCTGTTTTTT. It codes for CASSTQQNTGELFF.